The entry that follows covers one TCR beta chain sequence. This specimen comes from a study of metastatic and nonmetastatic thyroid tumors. Study at large: For malignant and benign thyroid patients, tumor or nodule tissue and blood were the sources whose repertoires were compared.

TCRdb reanalyzed the PCR reads via MiXCR. The repertoire holds over 9,000 clones, 20% to 30% seen once, with roughly 9.2% in the top ten. Trimming pared 3 bases from V and 5 bases from J, leaving 14 bases between. Germline V gene data show CDR1 as MNHNS and CDR2 as SASEGT. This CDR3 has 14 residues. No patient had received any treatment before thyroid surgery. The chain has TRBV6-1 and TRBJ2-7; maybe TRBD1 (6 bases). The clonotype was recovered from a female donor with papillary thyroid cancer or a benign thyroid nodule (not recorded which). Some clones in this sample may be carry-over from other donors' samples. The sample was tumor tissue. The CDR3 loop reads CASSDTGKVHEQYF. DNA of the CDR3: TGTGCCAGCAGTGATACAGGGAAGGTCCACGAGCAGTACTTC.